Included here is one T cell receptor beta chain sequence, with context. This record comes from a study of blood T cell repertoires in COVID-19. Allocation to cohorts depended on clinical history reported by the participants. Here immunoSEQ multiplex PCR was the method, and the copy in TCRdb shows in-frame clones only, minus some. In the table there are 350,000 or so clones, 88% of which are singletons. Germline CDR1 is SGHRS and CDR2 is YFSETQ. The CDR3 contains 14 residues. Between the trimmed V and J ends, which lost 4 bases and 1 base, there was a span of 11 bases. The rearrangement links TRBV5-1 to TRBJ1-1, with D hard to call. The TCR comes from a woman aged 25 to 39 who had been exposed to COVID-19. The sample comprised PBMCs or T cells enriched from blood (not recorded which). As DNA, the CDR3 is TGCGCCAGCAGCGAAACCTCGGGGAACACTGAAGCTTTCTTT. Translated, it gives CASSETSGNTEAFF.